A selection of T cell receptor beta chains follows, all from one sample in a study of blood T cell repertoires in COVID-19. The table came from immunoSEQ multiplex PCR; TCRdb's copy has only in-frame clones and leaves some out. The table lists some 34,000 clones, roughly 85% of them singletons. Sequences were obtained from peripheral blood. The origin of the receptors is a human donor in a cohort sampled during active COVID-19. CDR3s include the opening cysteine and the closing phenylalanine or tryptophan. Each record gives: D gene, V gene, J gene, clone size, CDR3 DNA, CDR3 protein. The D gene is left open where the match is weak. Rows may omit the clone size; those that give it use once, few, many or a size class.

>.|TRBV7-6|TRBJ1-4|few
TGTGCCAGCAGCTCCGCTGGGGGGGTTGATGAAAAACTGTTTTTT
CASSSAGGVDEKLFF
>.|TRBV9|TRBJ1-2|.
TGTGCCAGCAGCGTAGGCGTGAACTATGGCTACACCTTC
CASSVGVNYGYTF
>.|TRBV18|TRBJ1-3|.
TGTGCCAGCTCTCCGGGACTGGTCTCTGGAAACACCATATATTTT
CASSPGLVSGNTIYF
>.|TRBV7-9|TRBJ2-5|once
TGTGCCAGCAGCTTAGGGCGCGGCATCCAGGGGGAGACCCAGTACTTC
CASSLGRGIQGETQYF
>.|TRBV7-2|TRBJ1-2|.
TGTGCCAGCAGCTTAGCAGGGGATACTAACTATGGCTACACCTTC
CASSLAGDTNYGYTF
>TRBD1|TRBV2|TRBJ1-1|.
TGTGCCAGCAGTGCTGACAGGGCTACTGAAGCTTTCTTT
CASSADRATEAFF
>TRBD2|TRBV28|TRBJ2-3|.
TGTGCCAGCAGTCCGACTCTAGCGGGAGGGATCACAGATACGCAGTATTTT
CASSPTLAGGITDTQYF
>TRBD1|TRBV28|TRBJ1-3|.
TGTGCCAGCAGTTTGGAGACAGGGGGCTTAGGAAACACCATATATTTT
CASSLETGGLGNTIYF
>.|TRBV12-3/TRBV12-4|TRBJ1-2|once
TGTGCCAGCAGCAAGGACAGCGGCTACACCTTC
CASSKDSGYTF
>.|TRBV19|TRBJ1-5|.
TGTGCCAGTAGTATGGGGCAGGGAGGTCAGCCCCAGCATTTT
CASSMGQGGQPQHF
>TRBD1|TRBV6-5|TRBJ2-3|once
TGTGCCAGTAATTACAGGGGATCGCCAGATACGCAGTATTTT
CASNYRGSPDTQYF
>.|TRBV30|TRBJ1-3|few
TGTGCCTGGAGTCCAGACTACTCTGGAAACACCATATATTTT
CAWSPDYSGNTIYF
>.|TRBV18|TRBJ2-3|.
TGTGCCAGCTCAGCGGACAAGAGCACAGATACGCAGTATTTT
CASSADKSTDTQYF
>TRBD1|TRBV19|TRBJ1-1|.
TGTGCCAGTAGTATACAGGGGGCGAACACTGAAGCTTTCTTT
CASSIQGANTEAFF
>TRBD2|TRBV27|TRBJ2-1|.
TGTGCCAGCAGCAATAGCGGGAGGTATGAGCAGTTCTTC
CASSNSGRYEQFF
>.|TRBV2|TRBJ1-5|.
TGTGCCAGCGGGGAGTTCGGGGGACCGGTTACATATAGCAATCAGCCCCAGCATTTT
CASGEFGGPVTYSNQPQHF
>TRBD1|TRBV2|TRBJ2-7|.
TGTGCCAGCAGTGAAGATAGGGCAGGGGGCGACGAGCAGTACTTC
CASSEDRAGGDEQYF
>TRBD1|TRBV19|TRBJ1-2|.
TGTGCCAGCCGAATATTACAGGGGGCCGAGTATGGCTACACCTTC
CASRILQGAEYGYTF
>TRBD1|TRBV10-1|TRBJ2-2|.
TGCGCCAGCAGACGGGACAGACTCACCGGGGAGCTGTTTTTT
CASRRDRLTGELFF
>TRBD1|TRBV5-1|TRBJ2-3|.
TGCGCCAGCAGCAGCGGGACAGGGGGAGATACGCAGTATTTT
CASSSGTGGDTQYF
>TRBD1|TRBV7-2|TRBJ1-2|.
TGTGCCAGCAGCTTTCGGACAGGCAGCTCGGGTGGCTACACCTTC
CASSFRTGSSGGYTF
>.|TRBV21-1|TRBJ2-2|.
TGTGCCAGCACCACCCTACCAAAGACTAGCGGGAGGGCCGGGGGCACCGGGGAGCTGTTTTTT
CASTTLPKTSGRAGGTGELFF
>TRBD1|TRBV6-5|TRBJ2-7|.
TGTGCCAGCAGTTGGGGACAGAAAGGCGAGCAGTACTTC
CASSWGQKGEQYF
>.|TRBV2|TRBJ2-5|.
TGTGCCAGCAGCCGACAGGCCCCGTACCAAGAGACCCAGTACTTC
CASSRQAPYQETQYF
>.|TRBV5-1|TRBJ1-4|.
TGCGCCAGCAGCTTTTCCCGTTGGGCTGTATTTGAAAAACTGTTTTTT
CASSFSRWAVFEKLFF
>.|TRBV12-3/TRBV12-4|TRBJ2-5|.
TGTGCCAGCAGCTCCGAAGAGACCCAGTACTTC
CASSSEETQYF
>.|TRBV10-3|TRBJ2-5|.
TGTGCCATCAGTAACTCCGCCGAAGAGACCCAGTACTTC
CAISNSAEETQYF
>.|TRBV5-4|TRBJ2-1|.
TGTGCCAGCAGCTTGGGCGGGGAAAGCTCCTACAATGAGCAGTTCTTC
CASSLGGESSYNEQFF
>TRBD2|TRBV2|TRBJ2-4|.
TGTGCCAGCAGCGCCCTAGCGGGAGCCAACATTCAGTACTTC
CASSALAGANIQYF
>TRBD2|TRBV6-5|TRBJ2-7|.
TGTGCCAGCACGACTAGCGGCTCCTACGAGCAGTACTTC
CASTTSGSYEQYF
>TRBD1|TRBV27|TRBJ2-2|.
TGTGCCAGCAGTTTTAGGACAGGGGAGACCGGGGAGCTGTTTTTT
CASSFRTGETGELFF
>.|TRBV7-2|TRBJ2-7|.
TGTGCCAGCAGCTCCTCATTAGCGGCGGCCGAGCAGTACTTC
CASSSSLAAAEQYF
>.|TRBV5-6|TRBJ1-1|few
TGTGCCAGCAGCTTGGTGGGGCAGGAAGAAAACACTGAAGCTTTCTTT
CASSLVGQEENTEAFF
>.|TRBV2|TRBJ1-5|few
TGTGCCAGCAGTGAACGGGCAGGGAGCAATCAGCCCCAGCATTTT
CASSERAGSNQPQHF
>TRBD1|TRBV20-1|TRBJ1-2|.
TGCAGTGCTAGTCGCCAGGGGGCTGGCTACACCTTC
CSASRQGAGYTF
>.|TRBV9|TRBJ2-6|.
TGTGCCAGCACCCAAGGGGACTCTGGGGCCAACGTCCTGACTTTC
CASTQGDSGANVLTF
>.|TRBV7-9|TRBJ2-7|once
TGTGCCAGCAGTATGTTCGGCGAGCAGTACTTC
CASSMFGEQYF
>.|TRBV27|TRBJ2-4|once
TGTGCCAGCAGTTTCAACCCCGACAGGCCCTACATTCAGTACTTC
CASSFNPDRPYIQYF
>.|TRBV30|TRBJ2-7|.
TGTGCCTGGAGTGTATGGGGGGACGAGCAGTACTTC
CAWSVWGDEQYF
>TRBD2|TRBV7-2|TRBJ2-7|.
TGTGCCAGCAGCTTACCCCCCGGGACTAGCAACTACGAGCAGTACTTC
CASSLPPGTSNYEQYF
>TRBD1|TRBV5-1|TRBJ1-5|.
TGCGCCAGCAGCCTAGGGGGCGCGAGCAATCAGCCCCAGCATTTT
CASSLGGASNQPQHF
>.|TRBV6-2/TRBV6-3|TRBJ2-1|.
TGTGCCAGCAGTTACTCGGCTAGTTGGGATGAGCAGTTCTTC
CASSYSASWDEQFF